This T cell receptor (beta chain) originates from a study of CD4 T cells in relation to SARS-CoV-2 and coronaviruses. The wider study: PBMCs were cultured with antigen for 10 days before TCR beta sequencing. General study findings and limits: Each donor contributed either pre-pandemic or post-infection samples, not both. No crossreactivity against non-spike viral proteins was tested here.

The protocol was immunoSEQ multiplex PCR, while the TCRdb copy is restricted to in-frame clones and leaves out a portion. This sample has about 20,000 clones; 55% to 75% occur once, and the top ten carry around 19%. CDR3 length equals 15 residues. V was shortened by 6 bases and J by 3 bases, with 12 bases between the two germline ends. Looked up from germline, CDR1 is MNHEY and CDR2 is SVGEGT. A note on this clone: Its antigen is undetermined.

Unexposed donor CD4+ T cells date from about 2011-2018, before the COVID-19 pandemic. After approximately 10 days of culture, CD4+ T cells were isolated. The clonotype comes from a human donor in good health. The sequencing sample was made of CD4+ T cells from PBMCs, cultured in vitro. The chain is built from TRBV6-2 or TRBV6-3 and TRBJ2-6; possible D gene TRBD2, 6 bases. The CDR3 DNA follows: TGTGCCAGCAGCCCCTCTAGCGATGGGGCCAACGTCCTGACTTTC. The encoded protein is CASSPSSDGANVLTF.